What follows is one TCR beta chain and its context. It has no known antigen specificity. No much larger clone is present one base from it, and per-base qualities are unavailable. Per the germline V gene, SNHLY is the CDR1 and FYNNEI is the CDR2. V lost 4 bases and J lost 10 bases; the stretch between them is 8 bases long. The CDR3 starts with the cysteine, ends with the phenylalanine, and has 12 residues. Of the read, only the CDR3 DNA is kept; its 36 bases are in frame from base 1. The record originates from a study of T cell responses to AZD1222 COVID-19 vaccine (dated by TCRdb to about 2021). Regarding the complete study: AZD1222 recipients whose second dose came at about 4 weeks and those whose second dose came at about 12 weeks were combined into one group, since spike-specific TCR depth and breadth did not differ between the two schedules. Trial participants were enrolled by age into subgroups of 18-55, 56-69 and 70-plus years, and roughly 160, 29 and 62 TCR-sequenced participants, respectively, were included in these subgroups. TCR sequencing covered some 240 trial participants: 200 to 210 given two doses of AZD1222 and about 26 given two doses of MenACWY control vaccine.

The time point label of this sample denotes: baseline before first vaccination. Vaccinee samples came from UK trials COV001 and COV002, including a single-blind randomized controlled phase 2/3 trial of AZD1222 (ChAdOx1 nCoV-19) in healthy adults. For TCRbeta chain sequencing, PBMC samples from trial participants were taken at day 0 and at day 28 after the second dose. The CDR3 regions of human TCRbeta chains were subjected to immunosequencing. On the study's bioinformatics: Repertoire TCRs were matched against a reference library of SARS-CoV-2-specific TCRs generated with the MIRA antigen-specificity platform. Breadth was defined as the fraction of unique TCRs that were SARS-CoV-2-associated, and depth was defined as the fraction of total T cells that were SARS-CoV-2-associated. Using the MIRA data, every spike-specific TCR was mapped to the spike region that the TCR reacted to and assigned to either a CD4 or a CD8 class. Log10-transformed breadth and depth values were compared by one-way ANOVA with Sidak's multiple comparisons tests. TCRdb carries this immuneACCESS record with in-frame sequences only. Its versions omit some clonotypes, under half of them owing to an unresolved V gene in the studies checked, with the rest unexplained. That table supplies the V and J calls and clone size; D and trimming were determined from the DNA. Recorded for this sample are some 150,000 clones; 93% of them occurred a single time. Under 2% of the sample is taken by the ten largest.

Beyond this particular receptor, the publication reports: No day 14 peak-response samples were available, so repertoires were characterized only after the peak T cell response. In the small 56-69-year group, the increase in depth fell short of significance, most likely because of low power. Spike-specific TCR breadth and depth rose significantly after two AZD1222 doses compared with day 0 and with MenACWY recipients. Participants were mostly white British and included more females than males, and it was suggested by the authors that clonal diversity may have been underestimated. Nearly half of unique spike-specific TCRs reportedly recognized epitopes outside regions mutated in the B.1.351 and B.1.1.7 variants. Conclusions about previously exposed vaccinees were limited because only six AZD1222 recipients were SARS-CoV-2 seropositive at baseline. The vaccine-associated CD4 TCRs covered the entire spike protein, and the dominant responses fell in regions 160-218 and 743-854.

The V and J segments used are TRBV2 and TRBJ1-6; a confident D gene designation cannot be given. The receptor's source is an adult in good health. Sequences were derived from peripheral blood, sampled on day 0 of AZD1222 vaccination. CDR3 loop: CASSGGPSPLHF. The nucleotide sequence reads TGTGCCAGCAGTGGAGGACCCTCACCCCTCCACTTT.